This record covers a single T cell receptor (beta chain). This clonotype was recorded many times. Its specific antigen is unknown. No base quality information exists; no much larger clone differs at one position. The data stem from a study of neurological immune-mediated disorders (dated by TCRdb to between 2018 and 2021). Notes on the research overall: Among the 34 multiple sclerosis patients, relapsing-remitting MS accounted for around 30 and secondary progressive MS accounted for 3. Peripheral blood TCR-beta repertoires from HTLV-I-associated myelopathy (HAM/TSP) patients, multiple sclerosis patients and healthy controls were compared by UMI-based sequencing. Longitudinal samples, technical triplicates and paired sorted CD4+ and CD8+ T-cell subsets, alongside PBMC samples, were included among the 106 TCR-beta libraries. Longitudinal HAM/TSP donors and healthy donors each had 3 time-points at intervals of 3-40 months. The cohort was made up of approximately 69 subjects, consisting of 15 or so HAM/TSP patients, 34 multiple sclerosis patients and 20 healthy controls. What the authors observed across the whole study: TCR clonal expansion was highest in HAM/TSP patients and lowest in MS patients, with MS patients falling below even healthy controls. Across subjects, expanded clones never shared an identical CDR3 amino acid sequence, which suggests that the TCR-beta repertoires in every group were private. In phylogenetic analysis, the repertoires of 18 of 34 MS patients grouped into a cluster of related CDR3 sequences, which suggests a possible signature at the repertoire level. The MS cluster was not associated with any clinical or MRI features, and the authors stated that larger cohorts are needed.

cDNA was synthesized by template-switch 5'RACE using a primer carrying a 10-nucleotide random unique molecular identifier by which each TCR transcript was tagged. Over 180 million TCR-beta sequences, covering 15-18 subjects, were produced in each sequencing run. The RNeasy kit was used to extract total RNA. The KAPA Real-time Library Amplification kit was used to amplify TCR-beta VDJ regions with primers targeting the TCR constant region and the 5'RACE anchor. A first PCR added sample indexes and Illumina adaptors, after which a second PCR increased the library yield. After Ampure bead purification, the TCR product of roughly 650 bp was size-selected on a 2% E-gel SizeSelection system. Before pooling, libraries had their quality checked on a Bioanalyzer, their concentration measured with Qubit, and their quantity determined with the Kapa Library Quantification kit. An Illumina HiSeq 2500 was used to sequence the libraries paired-end at 2 x 150 bp. To increase sequence diversity, 25-30% phiX was spiked into each library pool. The paper's data handling went like this. The quality-filtered reads were processed with the UMI-based MiGEC pipeline, whose error correction step removed more than 75% of the raw TCR sequences. VDJ genes were aligned to IMGT germline references, and each clonotype was defined by a unique CDR3 amino acid sequence together with V-J genes. Clonal expansion, Shannon diversity and CDR3 relatedness (CalcPairwiseDistances, ClusterSamples) were evaluated with VDJtools, and phylogenetic trees were built with CLCbio workbench. Expanded clones were defined as having at least 8 unique UMIs, based on coefficient-of-variation modelling across technical triplicates. TCRdb redid the processing of the public reads, applying fastp at Q25 and MiXCR, and retained in-frame beta chains. Every distinct CDR3 protein forms one entry, paired with its most common genes and DNA. TCRdb's processing, not the authors', yielded these V and J calls. In this sample the table shows tens of thousands of distinct CDR3 sequences, around 4% of which occur a single time. The ten largest clones take up 5% to 6% of the sample.

Explained via the paper, the time point label denotes: longitudinal time-point 3. Libraries from unsorted PBMCs were made from 2 million PBMCs kept in RNAlater at -80 degrees C until RNA extraction. The multiple sclerosis patients were enrolled in a US clinical protocol that evaluated disease progression with magnetic resonance imaging. Peripheral blood was subjected to Ficoll-Hypaque density gradient centrifugation to isolate PBMCs, which were then cryopreserved in liquid nitrogen. The CDR3 covers 14 residues, taking in both the cysteine and the phenylalanine. Only the CDR3 DNA is retained, 42 bases long and in frame from the first base. V is pared back by 4 bases and J by 1 base, with 12 bases lying between the germline termini. Reading the germline V gene gives CDR1 SGHRS and CDR2 YFSETQ.

The sequencing input was PBMCs. This sequence originates from a woman in her fifties or sixties with multiple sclerosis. The chain couples TRBV5-1 to TRBJ2-7; the D region possibly corresponds to TRBD1 (5 bases align). The nucleotide sequence reads TGCGCCAGCAGCCCACGCGACAGATCCTACGAGCAGTACTTC. Protein translation: CASSPRDRSYEQYF. The variable domain in full, with residues beyond the CDR3 obtained from the reference TRBV5-1 and TRBJ2-7 genes, is KAGVTQTPRYLIKTRGQQVTLSCSPISGHRSVSWYQQTPGQGLQFLFEYFSETQRNKGNFPGRFSGRQFSNSRSEMNVSTLELGDSALYLCASSPRDRSYEQYFGPGTRLTVT.